This T cell receptor beta chain originates from a study of regulatory T cells in long-lasting Graves disease. Study results and caveats: Possibly, too few samples lowered accuracy.

The time point is: persistent/refractory GD, antithyroid drugs over 5 years with positive TRAb. PBMCs provided the RNA from which the TCR library was made. The EDTA tubes were filled with 8 to 9.5 milliliters of drawn peripheral blood. With respect to this clonotype: What it binds is unknown.

The authors built TCR beta libraries using iRepertoire HTBI primers and Arm-PCR of CDR3 regions. How the authors handled the data: Among the samples, some 68 TRBV and approximately 13 TRBJ segments were identified. TCRdb re-analysed the multiplex PCR reads in MiXCR, keeping a single row per CDR3 protein. Clone size and V and J calls follow TCRdb, not the original study. This table holds 500,000 to 700,000 distinct CDR3 sequences, 25% to 35% found once. The material sequenced was peripheral blood mononuclear cells (PBMCs), taken when the disease was refractory, from a patient treated with antithyroid drugs. This TCR was recovered from a female donor with Graves disease.

CDR3 sequence: CASRITSGRGYEQFF. The CDR3 DNA reads TGTGCCAGCAGGATAACTAGCGGGAGAGGGTATGAGCAGTTCTTC. This rearrangement joins TRBV28 to TRBJ2-1; 11 nucleotides line up with TRBD2. V lost 6 bases to trimming and J lost 8 bases; unmatched junction nucleotides: 9. Germline V CDR1 and CDR2: MDHEN, SYDVKM. CDR3 length equals 15 residues.